The source of this TCR beta chain is a study of graft-versus-host responses after intestinal transplantation. Study overall: Anti-thymocyte globulin served as induction for all recipients, who then took tacrolimus and steroids for about 3 years.

Trimming removed 3 bases from V and 0 bases from J; junction bases left unmatched: 5. Germline V gene data show CDR1 as LNHDA and CDR2 as SQIVND (reference sequence). This CDR3 comprises 16 residues. Using immunoSEQ multiplex PCR, the repertoire was profiled, and TCRdb retains in-frame clones only, with some absent. This table has 20,000 to 25,000 clones, approximately 33% appearing once. Responders (approximately 200,000, CFSE-labeled) met approximately 200,000 stimulators that were irradiated and violet-dye-labeled. The genes are TRBV19 and TRBJ2-4, with 7 bases aligning to TRBD1. The sequence came from a human patient who received an intestinal transplant. The sample consisted of alloreactive CD8+ T cells from a mixed lymphocyte reaction culture, taken before intestinal transplant. Subset noted: CFSE-low proliferating T cells sorted from roughly six-day pre-transplant mixed lymphocyte reaction (GvH or HvG direction). The CDR3 DNA is TGTGCCAGTAGTATCGGACAGGCCATAGCCAAAAACATTCAGTACTTC. This encodes CASSIGQAIAKNIQYF.